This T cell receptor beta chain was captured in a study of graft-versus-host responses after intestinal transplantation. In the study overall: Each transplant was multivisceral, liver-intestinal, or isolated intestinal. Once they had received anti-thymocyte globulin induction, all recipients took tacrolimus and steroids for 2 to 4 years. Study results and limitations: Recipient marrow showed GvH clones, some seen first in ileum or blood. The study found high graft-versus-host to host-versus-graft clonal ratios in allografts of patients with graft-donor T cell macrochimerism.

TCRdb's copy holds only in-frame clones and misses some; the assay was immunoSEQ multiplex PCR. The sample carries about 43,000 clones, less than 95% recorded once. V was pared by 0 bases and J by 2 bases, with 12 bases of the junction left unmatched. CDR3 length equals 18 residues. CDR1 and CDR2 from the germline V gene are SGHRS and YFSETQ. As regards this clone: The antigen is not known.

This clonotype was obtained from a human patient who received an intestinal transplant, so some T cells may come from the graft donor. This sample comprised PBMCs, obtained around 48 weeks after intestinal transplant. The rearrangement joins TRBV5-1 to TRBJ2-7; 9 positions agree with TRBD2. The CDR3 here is CASSLGPPMRGGTYEQYF. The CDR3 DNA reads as TGCGCCAGCAGCTTGGGACCCCCCATGCGGGGGGGAACCTACGAGCAGTACTTC.